The next 31 T cell receptor beta chains were all read from a single sample in a study of T cell repertoires in ileal Crohn's disease. Stated time point: inflamed ileum from the surgical specimen. The table came from immunoSEQ multiplex PCR; TCRdb's copy has only in-frame clones and leaves some out. The table has roughly 15,000 clones, about 76% seen once; the top ten hold around 3.9%. The source material was ileal tissue. The receptors derive from an adult with Crohn's disease.

The J gene is TRBJ2-2, the V gene TRBV6-5, with D perhaps TRBD1 (6 bases). This CDR3 region has 15 residues. CDR1 MNHEY and CDR2 SVGAGI come from the germline V gene. V lost 6 bases, J lost 7 bases, and 18 bases lay in between. CDR3 loop: CASSRKQGRRGELFF. DNA for the CDR3: TGTGCCAGCAGCCGTAAACAGGGTCGGCGCGGGGAGCTGTTTTTT.

The chain combines TRBV6-4 with TRBJ2-1; D perhaps matches TRBD2 (6 bases). The CDR3 runs 13 residues. V was clipped by 5 bases and J by 4 bases, with 9 bases between them. Germline V gene lookup returns CDR1 MRHNA and CDR2 SNTAGT. In DNA form, the CDR3 reads TGTGCCAGCAGTAGCGGGCCTTACAATGAGCAGTTCTTC. Translated, it gives CASSSGPYNEQFF.

The sample holds a few counts of this clone. J is TRBJ2-2 and V is TRBV13; 10 bases agree with TRBD1. Germline CDR1 and CDR2: PRHDT and FYEKMQ (reference sequence). Trimming removed 5 bases from V and 7 bases from J; junction bases left unmatched: 4. The CDR3 contains 14 residues. For the CDR3, the DNA is TGTGCCAGCAGCCCGGGACAGGGGATCGGGGAGCTGTTTTTT. It specifies CASSPGQGIGELFF.

With respect to this clone: Compared with germline, one end of the junction differs, possibly owing to a read error. The rearrangement joins TRBV7-6 to TRBJ1-4, with TRBD1 as a possible D gene (5 bases). The CDR3 runs to 14 residues. CDR1 and CDR2 from the germline V gene are SGHVS and FNYEAQ. CDR3 residues: CASSLGPGGEKLFF. In nucleotides, the CDR3 is TGTGCCAGCAGTTTAGGACCTGGGGGTGAAAAACTGTTTTTT. Together with reference TRBV7-6 and TRBJ1-4, the CDR3 gives the full variable domain: GAGVSQSPRYKVTKRGQDVALRCDPISGHVSLYWYRQALGQGPEFLTYFNYEAQQDKSGLPNDRFSAERPEGSISTLTIQRTEQRDSAMYRCASSLGPGGEKLFFGSGTQLSVL.

This sequence joins TRBV27 and TRBJ2-3; 9 positions match TRBD2. Germline V gene sequence: CDR1 MNHEY, CDR2 SMNVEV (reference sequence). V was clipped by 2 bases and J by 6 bases; unmatched bases: 3. The CDR3 is 14 residues long. The CDR3 loop is CASSLRSGRDTQYF. CDR3 DNA sequence: TGTGCCAGCAGTTTAAGGAGCGGGAGGGATACGCAGTATTTT.

This sequence joins TRBV11-2 and TRBJ1-1; perhaps TRBD1 as D (6 bases). The length of the CDR3 is 15 residues. CDR1 and CDR2 from the germline V gene are SGHAT and FQNNGV. V lost 3 bases, J lost 3 bases, and 14 bases lay in between. The CDR3: CASSLGSNRDTEAFF. The CDR3 region has the DNA TGTGCCAGCAGCTTGGGGTCAAACAGGGACACTGAAGCTTTCTTT.

This clone was detected only a few times. The rearrangement joins TRBV6-1 to TRBJ1-1; D gene ambiguous. With 1 base removed from V and 11 bases from J, the gap between germline ends came to 11 bases. Germline-derived CDR1 and CDR2 are MNHNS and SASEGT. The CDR3 contains 12 residues. CDR3 sequence reads: CASSEGAGWAFF. The CDR3, as DNA: TGTGCCAGCAGTGAAGGGGCAGGTTGGGCTTTCTTT.

This clone was seen only once. In nucleotides, the CDR3 is TGTGCCAGCACCAAGGGGCAAGCACGCTCCTACGAGCAGTACTTC. This codes for CASTKGQARSYEQYF. This chain joins TRBV7-2 and TRBJ2-7; tentatively, D is TRBD1 (5 bases). The germline CDR1 and CDR2 sequences are SGHTA and FQGNSA. This CDR3 region has 15 residues. V gave up 7 bases and J gave up 0 bases, with 16 bases separating them.

The chain recombines TRBV6-1 with TRBJ2-2; D is uncertain. The V end was cut by 6 bases, the J end by 7 bases, with 18 bases between. The germline CDR1 and CDR2 sequences are MNHNS and SASEGT. The CDR3 totals 15 residues. The CDR3 reads CASSPRTPNGGELFF. The DNA for the CDR3 is TGTGCCAGCAGCCCTAGGACCCCGAATGGCGGGGAGCTGTTTTTT.

This clone was detected once. Within the sample, other DNA sequences also encode this same CDR3. The J gene is TRBJ1-5, the V gene TRBV5-1; D gene unclear. The CDR3 has 13 amino acids. V was trimmed by 0 bases and J by 5 bases, leaving 6 bases between them. The V gene's germline CDR1 is SGHRS and CDR2 YFSETQ. CDR3 nucleotide sequence: TGCGCCAGCAGCTTGGGGGGTGATCAGCCCCAGCATTTT. It yields the protein CASSLGGDQPQHF.

This chain joins TRBV4-3 and TRBJ2-2; 8 bases fit TRBD2. There are 15 residues in the CDR3. V gave up 6 bases and J gave up 6 bases; unmatched junction bases: 9. The germline V gene has CDR1 LGHNA and CDR2 YSLEER. The CDR3 sequence is CASSTEAGGSGELFF. CDR3 sequence (DNA): TGCGCCAGCAGTACGGAGGCGGGAGGATCCGGGGAGCTGTTTTTT.

The rearrangement joins TRBV6-1 to TRBJ1-3; tentative D call: TRBD1 (5 bases). This CDR3 region has 15 residues. CDR1 is MNHNS and CDR2 is SASEGT in the germline V gene. The V gene lost 4 bases and the J gene lost 4 bases, with 14 bases spanning the gap. CDR3 loop: CASSVTGVRGNTIYF. The DNA for the CDR3 is TGTGCCAGCAGTGTTACAGGCGTGCGGGGAAACACCATATATTTT.

The chain has TRBV5-1 and TRBJ1-2, with D unresolved. In germline, CDR1 is SGHRS, CDR2 YFSETQ. V was cut by 0 bases and J by 4 bases, with 10 bases left in between. The CDR3 spans 14 residues. In DNA form, the CDR3 reads TGCGCCAGCAGCTTGGGGTCGCTGGGCTATGGCTACACCTTC. This translates into CASSLGSLGYGYTF. The full variable domain, in which reference TRBV5-1 and TRBJ1-2 provide the parts outside the CDR3, is KAGVTQTPRYLIKTRGQQVTLSCSPISGHRSVSWYQQTPGQGLQFLFEYFSETQRNKGNFPGRFSGRQFSNSRSEMNVSTLELGDSALYLCASSLGSLGYGYTFGSGTRLTVV.

The chain combines TRBV11-2 with TRBJ2-5; D uncertain. Germline CDR1 is SGHAT and CDR2 is FQNNGV. The CDR3 extends over 15 amino acids. Trimming removed 1 base at V and 1 base at J, with 10 bases between. CDR3 protein: CASSLVPGTQETQYF. CDR3 DNA sequence: TGTGCCAGCAGCTTAGTCCCGGGTACCCAAGAGACCCAGTACTTC.

This chain joins TRBV5-6 and TRBJ2-7; D is unresolved. Trimming shortened V by 2 bases and J by 3 bases, and 6 bases separated the two germline ends. Germline CDR1 reads SGHDT; CDR2 reads YYEEEE. This CDR3 is 12 amino acids long. CDR3 sequence reads: CASSFGRYEQYF. DNA of the CDR3: TGTGCCAGCAGCTTTGGGCGCTACGAGCAGTACTTC.

The rearrangement joins TRBV6-1 to TRBJ1-2; tentatively, D is TRBD1 (6 bases). The CDR3 consists of 15 residues. Germline loops: CDR1 MNHNS, CDR2 SASEGT. V was shortened by 1 base and J by 4 bases, with 13 bases between the two germline ends. The CDR3 DNA follows: TGTGCCAGCAGTGAAGGGGCAGGGGAAGTCTATGGCTACACCTTC. The encoded protein is CASSEGAGEVYGYTF.

This clone came up once. The CDR3 DNA sequence: TGTGCCAGCAGTTTAATCCGGGTACAGTACTTC. The encoded protein is CASSLIRVQYF. This rearrangement joins TRBV28 to TRBJ2-7, with D unclear. The V and J ends lost 2 bases and 10 bases respectively, with 9 bases between them. The CDR3 loop spans 11 amino acids. In germline, CDR1 is MDHEN, CDR2 SYDVKM.

This clone appeared once. This sequence joins TRBV5-1 and TRBJ1-2; perhaps TRBD1 as D (5 bases). Trimming pared 0 bases from V and 2 bases from J, leaving 8 bases between. Germline V lookup: CDR1 SGHRS, CDR2 YFSETQ. The CDR3 runs to 14 residues. The CDR3, as DNA: TGCGCCAGCAGCTTGGCGGGGGTCAACTATGGCTACACCTTC. The encoded protein is CASSLAGVNYGYTF.

V gene TRBV7-9 combines with J gene TRBJ2-5; D unresolved. The ends were cut back, 6 bases at V and 2 bases at J, with 19 bases in the middle. CDR1 is SEHNR, CDR2 FQNEAQ, per germline (reference sequence). The CDR3 extends over 16 amino acids. CDR3: CASSGTRPGEQETQYF. As DNA, the CDR3 is TGTGCCAGCAGTGGTACCCGGCCGGGCGAACAAGAGACCCAGTACTTC. The whole variable domain, filled in from reference TRBV7-9 and TRBJ2-5, reads DTGVSQNPRHKITKRGQNVTFRCDPISEHNRLYWYRQTLGQGPEFLTYFQNEAQLEKSRLLSDRFSAERPKGSFSTLEIQRTEQGDSAMYLCASSGTRPGEQETQYFGPGTRLLVL.

The chain combines TRBV10-2 with TRBJ2-7, with D perhaps matching TRBD1 or TRBD2 (5 bases each). The germline V and J ends were trimmed by 4 bases and 5 bases, with 18 bases remaining between them. The germline CDR1 and CDR2 sequences are WSHSY and SAAADI. This CDR3 is 15 amino acids long. CDR3 sequence reads: CASSVGRGTVHEQYF. The CDR3 DNA reads TGCGCCAGCAGTGTAGGTCGGGGCACCGTCCACGAGCAGTACTTC.

The gene calls are TRBV11-2 and TRBJ1-5; D is ambiguous. The CDR3 is 13 residues long. Germline-derived CDR1 and CDR2 are SGHAT and FQNNGV. V lost 3 bases to trimming and J lost 7 bases, with 10 bases between them. The CDR3 DNA reads as TGTGCCAGCAGCTTTCAGGTGGAGCAGCCCCAGCATTTT. Translated, it gives CASSFQVEQPQHF. The full variable domain, in which reference TRBV11-2 and TRBJ1-5 provide the parts outside the CDR3, is EAGVAQSPRYKIIEKRQSVAFWCNPISGHATLYWYQQILGQGPKLLIQFQNNGVVDDSQLPKDRFSAERLKGVDSTLKIQPAKLEDSAVYLCASSFQVEQPQHFGDGTRLSIL.

This chain links TRBV28 with TRBJ2-2; D not resolved. The germline V gene encodes CDR1 MDHEN and CDR2 SYDVKM. This CDR3 spans 15 amino acids. V lost 5 bases and J lost 0, with 10 bases in between. The chain's CDR3 is CASSARGPNTGELFF. CDR3 nucleotide sequence: TGTGCCAGCAGTGCCAGAGGACCGAACACCGGGGAGCTGTTTTTT.

The chain couples TRBV19 to TRBJ1-5; perhaps TRBD1 as D (6 bases). The germline gives CDR1 LNHDA, CDR2 SQIVND (reference sequence). Between the trimmed V and J ends, which lost 3 bases and 6 bases, there was a span of 18 bases. CDR3 size: 16 residues. This chain's CDR3 is CASSMRAGVGGQPQHF. The CDR3 bases are TGTGCCAGTAGTATGCGGGCAGGGGTTGGTGGTCAGCCCCAGCATTTT.

This rearrangement joins TRBV6-1 to TRBJ2-7; tentative D call: TRBD1 (6 bases). V was pared by 5 bases and J by 6 bases, with 17 bases between. This CDR3 is built from 14 residues. Looked up from germline, CDR1 is MNHNS and CDR2 is SASEGT. The CDR3 DNA reads TGTGCCAGCAGTACGGGACACCCCGGCGGCGAGCAGTACTTC. It translates to CASSTGHPGGEQYF.

This chain connects TRBV7-6 to TRBJ2-2; D may be TRBD2 (6 bases). This CDR3 contains 13 residues. Trimming took off 3 bases at V and 5 bases at J, with 7 bases between the two ends. From germline, CDR1 is SGHVS and CDR2 FNYEAQ. Here the CDR3 DNA reads TGTGCCAGCAGCTTCGGGGGAACCGGGGAGCTGTTTTTT. Translation: CASSFGGTGELFF.

V gene TRBV2 combines with J gene TRBJ2-2; 9 positions match TRBD1. V lost 10 bases to trimming and J lost 6 bases; unmatched junction nucleotides: 9. The germline gives CDR1 SNHLY, CDR2 FYNNEI. CDR3 length: 14 amino acids. DNA of the CDR3: TGTGCCACTCGGGGGACAGGGTACGCCGGGGAGCTGTTTTTT. As protein: CATRGTGYAGELFF.

The chain employs TRBV28 and TRBJ2-7; D might be TRBD2 (5 bases). In germline, CDR1 is MDHEN, CDR2 SYDVKM. CDR3 length equals 16 residues. V lost 3 bases and J lost 1, with 16 bases in between. The CDR3 nucleotides are TGTGCCAGCAGTTTCCCCCCGGTAGCGAATTCCTACGAGCAGTACTTC. Encoded protein: CASSFPPVANSYEQYF.

V is TRBV4-1 and J is TRBJ2-2; 12 nucleotides align to TRBD2. The V gene's germline CDR1 is MGHRA and CDR2 YSYEKL. The CDR3 has 16 amino acids. V lost 6 bases and J lost 7; bases outside the gene matches: 9. CDR3 DNA: TGCGCCAGCAGATCCCTCGGGACTAGCGGGTTCGGGGAGCTGTTTTTT. This codes for CASRSLGTSGFGELFF.

The chain couples TRBV27 to TRBJ1-1, with D hard to call. Germline CDR1 reads MNHEY; CDR2 reads SMNVEV (reference sequence). The CDR3 covers 15 residues. V was trimmed by 5 bases and J by 4 bases, leaving 17 bases between them. The CDR3 DNA sequence: TGTGCCAGCAGTCGCGCCGGGTTCCAAGGCACTGAAGCTTTCTTT. Protein: CASSRAGFQGTEAFF.

This chain connects TRBV11-2 to TRBJ2-1, with D perhaps matching TRBD1 or TRBD2 (5 bases each). CDR1 and CDR2 (germline): SGHAT, FQNNGV. CDR3 length: 12 residues. Trimming removed 10 bases at V and 8 bases at J, with 15 bases between. CDR3 coding DNA: TGTGCCACGTCAAAGGGACCGTATGAGCAGTTCTTC. Amino acids: CATSKGPYEQFF.

This clone was seen once. V usage is TRBV5-1 and J usage is TRBJ1-2, with D maybe TRBD1 (5 bases). Trimming removed 0 bases from V and 9 bases from J, with 12 bases in between. This CDR3 region has 13 residues. CDR1 is SGHRS, CDR2 YFSETQ, per germline. As DNA, the CDR3 is TGCGCCAGCAGCTTGGACAGGTCCGTGAGCTACACCTTC. Amino acids: CASSLDRSVSYTF.